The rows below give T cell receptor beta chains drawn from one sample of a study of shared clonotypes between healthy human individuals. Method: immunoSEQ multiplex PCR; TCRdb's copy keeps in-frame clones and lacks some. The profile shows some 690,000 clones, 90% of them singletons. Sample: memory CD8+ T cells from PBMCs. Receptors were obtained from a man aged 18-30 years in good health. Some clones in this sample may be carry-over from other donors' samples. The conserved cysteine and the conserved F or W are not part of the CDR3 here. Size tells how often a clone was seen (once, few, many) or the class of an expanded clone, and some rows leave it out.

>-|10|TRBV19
ASSQGFGELF
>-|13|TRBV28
ASSWASGRRETQY
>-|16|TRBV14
ASSQDWGLAGPYNEQF
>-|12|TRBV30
AWSAFRTPVGLF
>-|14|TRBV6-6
ASTFYAHRVPGELF
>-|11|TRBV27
ASSLTGVGELF
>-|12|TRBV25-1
ASSERGGTYEQY
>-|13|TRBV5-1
ASSTDRTGHNEQF
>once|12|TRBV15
ATSRMSLQETQY
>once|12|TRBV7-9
ASSTQGSWSEAF
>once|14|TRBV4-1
ASSQVVNLGGETQY
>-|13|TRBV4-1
ASSQEPDSSYEQY
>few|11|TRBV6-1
ASSWTSDYEQY
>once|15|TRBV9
ASSVGELDRPGNTIY
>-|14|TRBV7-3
ASSRLAGGITDTQY
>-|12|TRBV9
ASSRSGTQETQY
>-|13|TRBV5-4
ASSPDRGAGQPQH
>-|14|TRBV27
ASSLGPDRGDYGYT
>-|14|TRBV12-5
ASGLVLRGMNTEAF
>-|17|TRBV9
ASSASRQLPSRNTGELF
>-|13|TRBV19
ASSRRQAQDYGYT
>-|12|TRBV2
ASSVLSSIYGYT
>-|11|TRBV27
ASSVSFLHGYT
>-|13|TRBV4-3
ASSQGSRATDTQY
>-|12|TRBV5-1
ASSPLDIAAEAF
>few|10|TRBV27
ASGRDLTGYT
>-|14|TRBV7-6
ASSSGQGAGTGELF
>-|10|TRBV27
ASSHGAGELF
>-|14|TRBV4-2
ASSQGYGGLGEKLF
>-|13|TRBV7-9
ASSQGQRSSYEQY
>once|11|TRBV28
ASSHGLNYEQY
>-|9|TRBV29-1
SSLAGGVQY
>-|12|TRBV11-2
ASSLWAAAETQY
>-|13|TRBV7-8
ASSFTGAHTDTQY
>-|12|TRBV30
AWSVQGPYEKLF
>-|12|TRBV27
ASSFGTGLNEQY
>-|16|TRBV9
ASSVSEDRRGVTDTQY
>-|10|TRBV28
ASTIQDQPQH
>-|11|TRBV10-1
ASTAGFGNTIY
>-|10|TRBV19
ASSIGGSEQY
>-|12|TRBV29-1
SVPTVGGSRGYT